This TCR beta chain was documented in a study of cytotoxic CD8 clonotypes in ibrutinib-treated CLL. The CDR3 is 14 amino acids. Germline V gives CDR1 LNHDA, CDR2 SQIVND (reference sequence). V lost 7 bases and J lost 0, with 9 bases in between. Here immunoSEQ multiplex PCR was the method, and the copy in TCRdb shows in-frame clones only, minus some. This sample has 150,000 to 200,000 clones, with more than 70% found just once. This TCR derives from a human donor with chronic lymphocytic leukemia. Source: PBMCs, taken at disease progression, from a patient treated with ibrutinib. V gene TRBV19 combines with J gene TRBJ2-2; D is ambiguous. The CDR3: CASNRQTNTGELFF. As DNA, the CDR3 is TGTGCCAGTAATCGGCAGACGAACACCGGGGAGCTGTTTTTT.